This entry lists 24 T cell receptor beta chains sequenced from one sample in a study of CD8+ T cells in alopecia areata. Treatment reported: oral pan-JAK inhibitor, 5-10 mg twice daily. TCR sequencing used cDNA made by reverse transcription of extracted RNA. Using immunoSEQ multiplex PCR, the repertoire was profiled, and TCRdb retains in-frame clones only, with some absent. The sample consists of some 180,000 clones, roughly 50% of them appearing once. Source: CD8+ T cells sorted from blood, taken at week 24, from a patient treated with tofacitinib. These receptor sequences come from a human donor with alopecia areata.

The rearrangement joins TRBV9 to TRBJ2-3; D uncertain. The V and J ends lost 2 bases and 5 bases respectively, with 9 bases between them. This CDR3 is built from 13 residues. Germline V lookup: CDR1 SGDLS, CDR2 YYNGEE. The CDR3 DNA reads as TGTGCCAGCAGCGTGGTCTCGGGAGATACGCAGTATTTT. The encoded protein is CASSVVSGDTQYF.

The chain is built from TRBV27 and TRBJ2-1, with 9 bases identical to TRBD1. In germline, CDR1 is MNHEY, CDR2 SMNVEV (reference sequence). V shed 3 bases and J 5 bases; nucleotides not matched to a gene: 11. There are 17 residues in the CDR3. The CDR3 spells CASSFSYWDRDDNEQFF. The CDR3 nucleotides are TGTGCCAGCAGTTTTAGTTATTGGGACAGGGACGACAATGAGCAGTTCTTC.

The gene calls are TRBV23-1 and TRBJ1-2; D gene ambiguous. TRBV23-1 is an open reading frame, and its role is uncertain. The V and J ends lost 3 bases and 10 bases respectively, with 0 bases between them. The CDR3 has 8 residues. CDR3 bases: TGCGCCAGCAGTCACTACACCTTC. Its protein is CASSHYTF.

This clone turned up a few times. The rearrangement joins TRBV4-1 to TRBJ1-1; D not certain. Deletions cut 3 bases from V and 0 bases from J, with 8 bases between. The length of the CDR3 is 14 residues. CDR1 and CDR2 from the germline V gene are MGHRA and YSYEKL. CDR3 nucleotides: TGCGCCAGCAGCCAGGGTAACATGAACACTGAAGCTTTCTTT. Protein sequence: CASSQGNMNTEAFF.

The rearrangement joins TRBV10-1 to TRBJ1-2; no reliable D call. CDR1 and CDR2 from the germline V gene are WNHNN and SYGVQD (reference sequence). Trimming stripped 7 bases from V and 8 bases from J, with 11 bases between. The CDR3 covers 11 residues. The CDR3 region has the DNA TGCGCCAGCAATGACGCGGAGGGCTACACCTTC. This codes for CASNDAEGYTF.

In this sample, this clone turned up a few times. Written as DNA, the CDR3 is TGTGCCAGTAGTATAGGGCGAGCGGGGTCGCACAATGAGCAGTTCTTC. It encodes CASSIGRAGSHNEQFF. V gene TRBV19 combines with J gene TRBJ2-1; 7 bases are shared with TRBD2. Germline-derived CDR1 and CDR2 are LNHDA and SQIVND (reference sequence). The CDR3 loop spans 16 amino acids. V trimming: 1 base; J trimming: 5 bases; junction bases outside the gene matches: 8.

The chain employs TRBV7-6 and TRBJ2-7; TRBD2 matches 9 bases. The CDR3 totals 16 residues. The V gene's germline CDR1 is SGHVS and CDR2 FNYEAQ. V shed 5 bases, J shed 4 bases, and the junction held 12 bases outside the gene matches. The CDR3 loop reads CASSPGGRGGAYEQYF. CDR3 nucleotides: TGTGCCAGCAGCCCAGGAGGGCGCGGGGGGGCGTACGAGCAGTACTTC.

This chain connects TRBV4-1 to TRBJ2-7; D call uncertain. This CDR3 region has 13 residues. CDR1 is MGHRA and CDR2 is YSYEKL in the germline V gene. V was cut by 2 bases and J by 3 bases, with 8 bases left in between. The CDR3 DNA follows: TGCGCCAGCAGCCAATCGCACGGCTACGAGCAGTACTTC. This gives the protein CASSQSHGYEQYF.

This clone was seen once. The V and J genes are TRBV29-1 and TRBJ2-1; 7 nucleotides align to TRBD1. There are 16 residues in the CDR3. The J segment lost 6 bases and the V segment lost 0 bases, leaving 11 bases of the junction unmatched. Germline assignment: CDR1 SQVTM and CDR2 ANQGSEA. The CDR3 DNA is TGCAGCGTTGAAGACATCAGACAGGGTTCCCCCAATGAGCAGTTCTTC. Amino acids: CSVEDIRQGSPNEQFF.

This clone was observed a handful of times. This chain joins TRBV9 and TRBJ2-3; D uncertain. This CDR3 is built from 14 residues. The V gene lost 0 bases and the J gene lost 0 bases, with 5 bases spanning the gap. From germline, CDR1 is SGDLS and CDR2 YYNGEE. In nucleotides, the CDR3 is TGTGCCAGCAGCGTAGACGGGAGCACAGATACGCAGTATTTT. Residues: CASSVDGSTDTQYF.

In its sample, this clone was seen a few times. This chain uses TRBV30 with TRBJ1-5; D possibly corresponds to TRBD1 (5 bases). The CDR3 is made up of 13 amino acids. V lost 2 bases to trimming and J lost 5 bases, with 10 bases between them. CDR1 is GTSNPN, CDR2 SVGIG, per germline (reference sequence). The DNA for the CDR3 is TGTGCCTGGAGTCCAGGGTACGATCAGCCCCAGCATTTT. Amino acids: CAWSPGYDQPQHF.

This clone was seen a single time. The genes are TRBV30 and TRBJ2-7; 11 bases fit TRBD1. CDR1 GTSNPN and CDR2 SVGIG come from the germline V gene (reference sequence). The CDR3 spans 14 residues. V gave up 2 bases and J gave up 3 bases; unmatched junction bases: 3. The CDR3 DNA reads as TGTGCCTGGAGTCTGGGACAGGGGGGCTACGAGCAGTACTTC. Translation: CAWSLGQGGYEQYF. Full variable domain (remainder filled in from reference TRBV30 and TRBJ2-7): SQTIHQWPATLVQPVGSPLSLECTVEGTSNPNLYWYRQAAGRGLQLLFYSVGIGQISSEVPQNLSASRPQDRQFILSSKKLLLSDSGFYLCAWSLGQGGYEQYFGPGTRLTVT.

This chain uses TRBV27 with TRBJ2-7, with D perhaps matching TRBD2 (5 bases). Trimming pared 5 bases from V and 0 bases from J, leaving 11 bases between. Per germline, CDR1 MNHEY and CDR2 SMNVEV (reference sequence). The CDR3 covers 14 residues. CDR3 bases: TGTGCCAGCAGTACTGGGGAGAGCTCCTACGAGCAGTACTTC. Translated: CASSTGESSYEQYF.

This sequence joins TRBV9 and TRBJ2-1; 10 nucleotides match TRBD1. V lost 3 bases and J lost 0; bases outside the gene matches: 12. Per germline, CDR1 SGDLS and CDR2 YYNGEE. The length of the CDR3 is 19 residues. CDR3 bases: TGTGCCAGCAGCGACCGGGACAGGGGATCGACTAACTCCTACAATGAGCAGTTCTTC. Its protein product is CASSDRDRGSTNSYNEQFF.

The chain carries TRBV5-4 and TRBJ2-1; possible D gene TRBD1, 6 bases. The CDR3 has 15 residues. Germline V gene lookup returns CDR1 SGHNT and CDR2 YYREEE (reference sequence). Deletions cut 0 bases from V and 5 bases from J, with 12 bases between. CDR3 sequence: CASSLVRQEHNEQFF. The CDR3 DNA follows: TGTGCCAGCAGCTTGGTAAGACAGGAGCACAATGAGCAGTTCTTC.

The CDR3 DNA reads as TGTGCCAGCATTTCTTCAGAAGGGGGCTATGAAGCTTTCTTT. This codes for CASISSEGGYEAFF. The chain employs TRBV27 and TRBJ1-1; 7 nucleotides match TRBD1. This CDR3 has 14 amino acids. The germline V gene has CDR1 MNHEY and CDR2 SMNVEV (reference sequence). The V and J ends lost 7 bases and 7 bases, in that order; junction bases with no gene match: 12.

This sequence joins TRBV13 and TRBJ2-3, with D possibly being TRBD1 (5 bases). Germline CDR1 reads PRHDT; CDR2 reads FYEKMQ (reference sequence). V was clipped by 5 bases and J by 0 bases, with 15 bases between them. The CDR3 sequence is 16 residues long. CDR3 loop: CASSGDGALSTDTQYF. Here the CDR3 DNA reads TGTGCCAGCAGCGGTGATGGGGCCCTGAGCACAGATACGCAGTATTTT.

This clone has a handful of counts. V usage is TRBV19 and J usage is TRBJ1-1, with D tentatively TRBD1 (5 bases). Germline CDR1 LNHDA, CDR2 SQIVND (reference sequence). CDR3 length: 13 residues. V lost 6 bases to trimming and J lost 3 bases, with 11 bases between them. The CDR3 sequence: CASSLGGDTEAFF. CDR3 bases: TGTGCCAGTAGCCTTGGGGGGGACACTGAAGCTTTCTTT.

This clone was observed a few times. This chain links TRBV27 with TRBJ2-7; D remains ambiguous. The CDR3 loop spans 14 amino acids. Trimming left V 3 bases short and J 0 bases short, with 9 bases between. The germline gives CDR1 MNHEY, CDR2 SMNVEV (reference sequence). CDR3 in amino acids: CASSLRGFSYEQYF. In nucleotides, the CDR3 is TGTGCCAGCAGTTTGCGAGGCTTCTCCTACGAGCAGTACTTC.

The gene calls are TRBV29-1 and TRBJ1-1; D remains unclear. Trimming took 1 base from V and 5 from J, leaving 8 bases between them. There are 12 residues in the CDR3. Germline V gene data show CDR1 as SQVTM and CDR2 as ANQGSEA. The CDR3 sequence: CSVEATGTEAFF. CDR3 nucleotide sequence: TGCAGCGTTGAAGCCACGGGGACTGAAGCTTTCTTT.

There are a few counts of this clone. This chain uses TRBV4-1 with TRBJ2-7, with D unclear. The CDR3 covers 13 residues. V was clipped by 1 base and J by 5 bases, with 9 bases between them. CDR1 and CDR2 from the germline V gene are MGHRA and YSYEKL. The CDR3 sequence is CASSQGAWDEQYF. The CDR3 DNA is TGCGCCAGCAGCCAAGGAGCCTGGGACGAGCAGTACTTC.

In its sample, this clone was seen a few times. The rearrangement joins TRBV15 to TRBJ2-3, with D unresolved. Trimming stripped 2 bases from V and 4 bases from J, with 7 bases between. The germline CDR1 and CDR2 sequences are LNHNV and YYDKDF (reference sequence). The length of the CDR3 is 13 residues. Here the CDR3 DNA reads TGTGCCACCAGCAGACTCCAGGCAGATACGCAGTATTTT. Its protein product is CATSRLQADTQYF.

This sequence joins TRBV19 and TRBJ2-5; weak D call: TRBD1 (5 bases). CDR1 and CDR2 (germline): LNHDA, SQIVND (reference sequence). Trimming removed 3 bases from V and 9 bases from J, with 11 bases in between. The CDR3 loop spans 12 amino acids. The CDR3 DNA follows: TGTGCCAGTAGTATTGGGGCAGGGTCCCAGTACTTC. This encodes CASSIGAGSQYF.

The chain is built from TRBV14 and TRBJ2-7, with D perhaps TRBD2 (6 bases). Germline V lookup: CDR1 SGHDN, CDR2 FVKESK. The CDR3 covers 15 residues. Between the trimmed V and J ends, which lost 1 base and 7 bases, there was a span of 17 bases. The CDR3 loop reads CASSQVPSGVWEQYF. The CDR3 nucleotides read TGTGCCAGCAGCCAAGTTCCCTCGGGGGTCTGGGAGCAGTACTTC.